The sample holds a few counts of the clone carrying this T cell receptor beta chain. Antigen: not known. In germline, CDR1 is MNHEY, CDR2 SVGEGT. V was pared by 2 bases and J by 2 bases, with 4 bases between. There are 13 residues in the CDR3. Individual cDNA molecules carried attached unique molecular identifiers. TCRdb reprocessed the 5' RACE reads via MiXCR and lists one record per CDR3 protein. The repertoire holds roughly 58,000 distinct CDR3 sequences, with 6.2% as singletons. This specimen belongs to a study of early T cells in non-severe SARS-CoV-2 infection. At the level of the study: Chains were unpaired, as sequencing was done on bulk RNA from unsorted whole blood.

Study-wide findings and caveats: Matches to VDJdb favored anti-spike CD8 responses and missed private and CD4 specificities.

The V call is TRBV6-2 or TRBV6-3, the J call TRBJ1-5; no definite D call. The source is an adult who was a healthcare worker with PCR-confirmed SARS-CoV-2 infection or an uninfected control (not recorded which). Input material: whole blood. The CDR3 DNA sequence: TGTGCCAGCAGTTACATGGGCAATCAGCCCCAGCATTTT. It specifies CASSYMGNQPQHF.